The 18 T cell receptor beta chains listed next were all sequenced from one sample in a study of T cells in Graves' hyperthyroidism and ophthalmopathy. It was RNA transcripts that yielded the amplified TCR beta CDR3 regions. Using the HTBI primer set, a first-round RT-PCR was run on the TCR CDR3. TCRdb re-called the multiplex PCR reads with MiXCR, one entry per CDR3 protein. The top ten clones hold approximately 8.7% of a sample with hundreds of thousands of distinct CDR3 sequences, roughly 37% of them seen once. Sequenced sample: blood. These receptors were taken from a man younger than 30 with Graves' hyperthyroidism.

The V call is TRBV9, the J call TRBJ2-2, with TRBD2 as a possible D gene (6 bases). The CDR3 is 15 amino acids. The germline V gene encodes CDR1 SGDLS and CDR2 YYNGEE. Trimming cost V 4 bases and J 1 base, with 11 bases left between them. CDR3 nucleotides: TGTGCCAGCAGCTCGGGACTCCTGAACACCGGGGAGCTGTTTTTT. The encoded protein is CASSSGLLNTGELFF.

Concerning this clonotype: A read error may be the cause here, since a much bigger clone is one base away. The conserved phenylalanine or tryptophan is not found at the CDR3 terminus, so this likely reflects a read error. Here the CDR3 reads CASSVGGRPYEQYL. The DNA for the CDR3 is TGTGCCAGCAGCGTAGGAGGGAGGCCCTACGAGCAGTACCTC. The J gene is TRBJ2-7, the V gene TRBV9, with D perhaps TRBD2 (6 bases). The CDR3 has 14 residues. Germline CDR1 reads SGDLS; CDR2 reads YYNGEE. V was clipped by 0 bases and J by 2 bases, with 9 bases between them.

This clonotype was observed at least ten times. The V gene is TRBV2, the J gene TRBJ2-7; D not certain. Germline V gene data show CDR1 as SNHLY and CDR2 as FYNNEI. The V end was cut by 4 bases, the J end by 5 bases, with 15 bases between. The CDR3 consists of 14 residues. Here the CDR3 reads CASSVGYGPDEQYF. The CDR3 DNA is TGTGCCAGCAGTGTAGGATATGGACCCGACGAGCAGTACTTC.

This clonotype was seen only a few times. J is TRBJ1-5 and V is TRBV6-4, with a tentative D call TRBD1 (5 bases). CDR3 length: 17 residues. The ends were cut back, 0 bases at V and 1 base at J, with 13 bases in the middle. Germline loops: CDR1 MRHNA, CDR2 SNTAGT. The CDR3 reads CASSDSRWGVSNQPQHF. The CDR3 bases are TGTGCCAGCAGTGACTCGCGATGGGGGGTCAGCAATCAGCCCCAGCATTTT.

This clonotype occurred many times. The rearrangement links TRBV29-1 to TRBJ1-6, with 7 positions matching TRBD1. Germline lookup yields CDR1 SQVTM and CDR2 ANQGSEA. There are 14 residues in the CDR3. Trimming removed 6 bases from V and 7 bases from J; junction bases left unmatched: 9. This CDR3 is CSVRSGTDNSPLHF. CDR3 DNA sequence: TGCAGCGTACGATCCGGGACAGACAATTCACCCCTCCACTTT.

This chain links TRBV7-6 with TRBJ1-3, with D possibly being TRBD1 (5 bases). Trimming cost V 5 bases and J 2 bases, with 13 bases left between them. CDR3 length: 15 amino acids. The germline V gene encodes CDR1 SGHVS and CDR2 FNYEAQ. In DNA, the CDR3 is TGTGCCAGCAGCCCAGGGACCTCCACTGGAAACACCATATATTTT. Translating it yields CASSPGTSTGNTIYF. The full variable domain, with the rest looked up from reference TRBV7-6 and TRBJ1-3, is GAGVSQSPRYKVTKRGQDVALRCDPISGHVSLYWYRQALGQGPEFLTYFNYEAQQDKSGLPNDRFSAERPEGSISTLTIQRTEQRDSAMYRCASSPGTSTGNTIYFGEGSWLTVV.

This clonotype was counted between two and nine times. The J gene is TRBJ2-5, the V gene TRBV6-5; 9 bases match TRBD1. This CDR3 is built from 14 residues. The V segment lost 6 bases and the J segment 4 bases; nucleotides outside the gene matches: 6. Germline V gene lookup returns CDR1 MNHEY and CDR2 SVGAGI. This CDR3 is CASRVPGQGETQYF. CDR3 nucleotides: TGTGCCAGCAGAGTCCCGGGACAGGGAGAGACCCAGTACTTC.

This clonotype was counted between two and nine times. Germline is not matched at one junction end, which may reflect a read error. The rearrangement links TRBV20-1 to TRBJ1-5; D not certain. The CDR3 sequence is 15 residues long. Looked up from germline, CDR1 is DFQATT and CDR2 is SNEGSKA (reference sequence). CDR3 sequence (DNA): TGCAGTACTAGCGGCTGGACGTCCACCTTACAGCCCCAGCATTTT. Translating gives CSTSGWTSTLQPQHF.

The genes are TRBV5-1 and TRBJ1-1; perhaps TRBD1 as D (5 bases). V was trimmed by 0 bases and J by 1 base, leaving 10 bases between them. Germline CDR1 reads SGHRS; CDR2 reads YFSETQ. The CDR3 runs to 15 residues. The CDR3 protein is CASSLGVTGNTEAFF. For the CDR3, the DNA is TGCGCCAGCAGCTTGGGGGTTACAGGGAACACTGAAGCTTTCTTT.

The table lists this clonotype with many counts. The chain recombines TRBV27 with TRBJ2-2, with 9 bases matching TRBD2. Germline lookup yields CDR1 MNHEY and CDR2 SMNVEV (reference sequence). The CDR3 extends over 17 amino acids. V lost 1 base, J lost 7 bases, and 10 bases stayed unmatched. Here the CDR3 reads CASSLLVLAGSVGELFF. The CDR3 DNA is TGTGCCAGCAGTTTATTGGTCCTAGCGGGATCCGTCGGGGAGCTGTTTTTT.

This clonotype appeared a few times. The chain employs TRBV5-4 and TRBJ1-4; D call uncertain. Germline assignment: CDR1 SGHNT and CDR2 YYREEE (reference sequence). The CDR3 covers 15 residues. Deletions cut 5 bases from V and 3 bases from J, with 14 bases between. Here the CDR3 reads CASSPAVEANEKLFF. The CDR3 DNA reads TGTGCCAGCAGTCCTGCGGTAGAGGCTAATGAAAAACTGTTTTTT. Complete variable domain (other parts from reference TRBV5-4 and TRBJ1-4): ETGVTQSPTHLIKTRGQQVTLRCSSQSGHNTVSWYQQALGQGPQFIFQYYREEENGRGNFPPRFSGLQFPNYSSELNVNALELDDSALYLCASSPAVEANEKLFFGSGTQLSVL.

Comments on this clonotype: Lacking the conserved final phenylalanine or tryptophan, this CDR3 likely reflects a read error. It is unclear where the CDR3 begins or ends on the DNA, so no DNA is shown, and the CDR3 is as TCRdb lists it. The V gene is TRBV6-6, the J gene TRBJ1-4; the table's D call of TRBD1 was not tested on the DNA. A total of 9 residues make up the CDR3, ends included. The germline gives CDR1 MNHNY, CDR2 SVGAGI (reference sequence). The CDR3 loop reads CASSPGTGV.

V usage is TRBV12-3 or TRBV12-4 and J usage is TRBJ2-7; D is unresolved. This CDR3 region has 16 residues. V dropped 0 bases and J dropped 0 bases, with 12 bases sitting between them. The CDR3 region has the DNA TGTGCCAGCAGTTTAGCTGCAGGTTGGAACTCCTACGAGCAGTACTTC. This gives the protein CASSLAAGWNSYEQYF.

This clonotype was recorded at least ten times. V is TRBV29-1 and J is TRBJ1-1; D gene uncertain. V was clipped by 6 bases and J by 1 base, with 15 bases between them. The CDR3 has 14 residues. Germline CDR1 reads SQVTM; CDR2 reads ANQGSEA. The CDR3 DNA sequence: TGCAGCGTGGGCGGATCTCCCCCGAACACTGAAGCTTTCTTT. Its translation is CSVGGSPPNTEAFF.

This clonotype showed up many times. CDR3 loop: CASITNTEAFF. The CDR3 coding sequence is TGTGCCAGCATAACGAACACTGAAGCTTTCTTT. The chain carries TRBV6-5 and TRBJ1-1; no definite D call. V lost 7 bases to trimming and J lost 1 base, with 4 bases between them. The CDR3 extends over 11 amino acids. Germline lookup yields CDR1 MNHEY and CDR2 SVGAGI.

With respect to this clonotype: This sequence may be a read error, since a much larger clone differs from it by one base. This chain connects TRBV7-2 to TRBJ1-2, with D uncertain. Trimming removed 2 bases from V and 2 bases from J, with 9 bases in between. Per the germline V gene, CDR1 is SGHTA and CDR2 is FQGNSA. This CDR3 region has 14 residues. The CDR3 here is CASSLMPINYGYTF. Here the CDR3 DNA reads TGTGCCAGCAGCTTAATGCCGATCAACTATGGCTACACCTTC.

This clonotype showed up many times. This sequence joins TRBV12-3 or TRBV12-4 and TRBJ1-1; D is unresolved. The CDR3 has 11 amino acids. V shed 10 bases and J shed 4 bases, with 10 bases lying between them. The CDR3 is CATWAGTEAFF. CDR3 nucleotides: TGTGCCACCTGGGCTGGCACTGAAGCTTTCTTT.

Many counts were recorded for this clonotype. V usage is TRBV12-3 or TRBV12-4 and J usage is TRBJ1-5; the D gene is possibly TRBD1 (5 bases). With 3 bases removed from V and 5 bases from J, the gap between germline ends came to 8 bases. The CDR3 consists of 13 residues. The CDR3 region is CASSLVRDQPQHF. The CDR3 DNA reads as TGTGCCAGCAGTTTGGTCAGGGATCAGCCCCAGCATTTT.